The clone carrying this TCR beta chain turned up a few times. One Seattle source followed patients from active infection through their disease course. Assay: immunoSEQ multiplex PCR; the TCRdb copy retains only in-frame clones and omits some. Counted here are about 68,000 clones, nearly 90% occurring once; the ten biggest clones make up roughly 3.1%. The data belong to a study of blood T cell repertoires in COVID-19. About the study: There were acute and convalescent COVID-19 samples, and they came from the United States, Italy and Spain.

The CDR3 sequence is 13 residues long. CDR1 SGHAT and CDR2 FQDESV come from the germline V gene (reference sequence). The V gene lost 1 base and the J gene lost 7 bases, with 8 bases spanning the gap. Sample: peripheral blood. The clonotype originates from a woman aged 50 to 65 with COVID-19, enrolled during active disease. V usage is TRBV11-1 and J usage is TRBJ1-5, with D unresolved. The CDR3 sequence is CASSLDGKQPQHF. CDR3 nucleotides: TGTGCCAGCAGCTTAGACGGGAAACAGCCCCAGCATTTT. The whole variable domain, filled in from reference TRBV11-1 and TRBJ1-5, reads EAEVAQSPRYKITEKSQAVAFWCDPISGHATLYWYRQILGQGPELLVQFQDESVVDDSQLPKDRFSAERLKGVDSTLKIQPAELGDSAMYLCASSLDGKQPQHFGDGTRLSIL.